These 18 T cell receptor beta chains share one sample of origin, sequenced in a study of molecular identifiers for immune sequencing clone quantification (dated 2018 in TCRdb). The library was obtained by PCR. Data came from an Illumina HiSeq 4000. TCRdb reran the public reads through fastp at Q25 and MiXCR, keeping productive beta chains. Entries that share a CDR3 protein sequence are merged under the most common genes and DNA. For this sample there are about 640,000 distinct CDR3 sequences; 20% appear just once. The ten top clones hold around 0.86% of the sample. The sample taken for sequencing was naive CD8+ T cells from blood, with Jurkat cell RNA spiked in. The cell subset or site label on this specimen signifies: FACS-sorted CD8+CD4-CCR7+CD45RA+ naive T cells. These receptors all stem from a human donor in good health. Some libraries in this study had Jurkat cell RNA spiked in.

This clonotype was found many times. V and J are TRBV5-8 and TRBJ2-7; perhaps TRBD1 as D (5 bases). CDR1 is SGHTS, CDR2 YDEGEE, per germline. The CDR3 is 14 residues long. V lost 4 bases and J lost 2, with 13 bases in between. CDR3 sequence: CASSLDTSAYEQYF. CDR3 coding DNA: TGTGCCAGCAGCCTGGACACATCAGCCTACGAGCAGTACTTC.

This clonotype was detected only a few times. The chain links TRBV19 to TRBJ2-3, with a possible D match to TRBD2 (6 bases). The CDR3 consists of 12 residues. V was trimmed by 1 base and J by 14 bases, leaving 13 bases between them. CDR1 and CDR2 (germline): LNHDA, SQIVND (reference sequence). In nucleotides, the CDR3 is TGTGCCAGTAGTATAGGTACTAGCATCTTGTATTTT. As protein: CASSIGTSILYF. Full variable domain (outside the CDR3, taken from reference TRBV19 and TRBJ2-3): DGGITQSPKYLFRKEGQNVTLSCEQNLNHDAMYWYRQDPGQGLRLIYYSQIVNDFQKGDIAEGYSVSREKKESFPLTVTSAQKNPTAFYLCASSIGTSILYFGPGTRLTVL.

In regard to this clonotype: The junction differs from germline at one of its ends, possibly a read error. This chain uses TRBV2 with TRBJ2-1; 11 bases map to TRBD2. Per the germline V gene, CDR1 is SNHLY and CDR2 is FYNNEI. This CDR3 is 15 amino acids long. CDR3 region: CASSPSGLAVNERFF. Here the CDR3 DNA reads TGTGCCAGCAGCCCGTCGGGACTAGCGGTCAATGAGCGGTTCTTC.

In this sample, this clonotype turned up many times. The chain joins TRBV4-3 to TRBJ2-7; a weak D match, TRBD1 (6 bases). Trimming cost V 3 bases and J 2 bases, with 14 bases left between them. Per germline, CDR1 LGHNA and CDR2 YSLEER. CDR3 length equals 15 residues. Written as DNA, the CDR3 is TGCGCCAGCAGCCAGGGCCGACAGGTAGCCTACGAGCAGTACTTC. Translation: CASSQGRQVAYEQYF.

This clonotype was counted between two and nine times. The chain carries TRBV6-1 and TRBJ1-1; D perhaps matches TRBD1 (5 bases). The CDR3 covers 13 residues. Germline-derived CDR1 and CDR2 are MNHNS and SASEGT. Between the trimmed V and J ends, which lost 4 bases and 8 bases, there was a span of 14 bases. CDR3 amino acids: CASSAGPYREAFF. DNA of the CDR3: TGTGCCAGCAGTGCGGGACCATATAGAGAAGCTTTCTTT.

Of note for this clonotype: A much larger clone lies a single base off, so this may be a read error. The CDR3 region has the DNA TGCGCCAGCAGCCAAGTGGCTAGCGTCCAAGAGGCCCAGTACTTC. Protein product: CASSQVASVQEAQYF. This chain connects TRBV4-1 to TRBJ2-5; the D gene is possibly TRBD2 (6 bases). The CDR3 has 15 residues. The V gene's germline CDR1 is MGHRA and CDR2 YSYEKL.

As concerns this clonotype: With a much larger clone just one base away, this may be a read error. In DNA, the CDR3 is TGTGCCATCAGTTGGGTCCAAGAGACCCAGTACTTC. It specifies CAISWVQETQYF. V usage is TRBV6-2 or TRBV6-3 and J usage is TRBJ2-5; D gene ambiguous. The CDR3 spans 12 residues. Germline CDR1 and CDR2: MNHEY and SVGEGT.

This clonotype has ten or more counts. The chain recombines TRBV27 with TRBJ2-1; the match to TRBD2 covers 12 bases. The J segment lost 7 bases and the V segment lost 3 bases, leaving 7 bases of the junction unmatched. The CDR3 runs to 16 residues. Looked up from germline, CDR1 is MNHEY and CDR2 is SMNVEV (reference sequence). The CDR3 loop is CASSFGLAGGPNEQFF. The DNA for the CDR3 is TGTGCCAGCAGTTTCGGGCTAGCGGGGGGGCCTAATGAGCAGTTCTTC.

The rearrangement links TRBV7-2 to TRBJ1-4; D is possibly TRBD1 (6 bases). Germline V lookup: CDR1 SGHTA, CDR2 FQGNSA. This CDR3 contains 14 residues. V lost 3 bases, J lost 6 bases, and 11 bases lay in between. The CDR3: CASSFRGRDEKLFF. CDR3 DNA sequence: TGTGCCAGCAGCTTTCGGGGGCGGGATGAAAAACTGTTTTTT.

This clonotype appeared many times. J is TRBJ1-4 and V is TRBV7-9; D remains unclear. V was pared by 6 bases and J by 8 bases, with 10 bases between. The CDR3 sequence is 12 residues long. From germline, CDR1 is SEHNR and CDR2 FQNEAQ (reference sequence). This chain's CDR3 is CASSWLGEKLFF. In nucleotides, the CDR3 is TGTGCCAGCAGTTGGCTTGGGGAAAAACTGTTTTTT.

Note on this clonotype: With a much larger clone just one base away, this may be a read error. The genes are TRBV13 and TRBJ2-3; D gene ambiguous. Germline CDR1 is PRHDT and CDR2 is FYEKMQ (reference sequence). This CDR3 spans 17 amino acids. V lost 0 bases and J 0 bases, leaving 13 bases between the germline ends. The CDR3 sequence: CASSLGWGPTSTDTQYF. The CDR3 region has the DNA TGTGCCAGCAGCTTAGGGTGGGGTCCAACAAGCACAGATACGCAGTATTTT.

This clonotype was seen at least ten times. The CDR3 coding sequence is TGTGCCAGCAGCCAAGATTTTGGGGCTAGCGGGAGGTCTTACTACCCGTTCTTC. Translation gives CASSQDFGASGRSYYPFF. The genes are TRBV4-2 and TRBJ2-1; 11 nucleotides agree with TRBD2. Trimming cost V 0 bases and J 15 bases; bases outside gene matches: 19. The germline CDR1 and CDR2 sequences are LGHNA and YNFKEQ. The CDR3 contains 18 residues.

Many counts were recorded for this clonotype. This rearrangement joins TRBV7-9 to TRBJ2-1; 9 positions match TRBD1. Germline CDR1 and CDR2: SEHNR and FQNEAQ (reference sequence). CDR3 length equals 16 residues. With V trimmed by 4 bases and J by 8 bases, 12 bases remained unmatched. This CDR3 reads CASSYAPGQGDDEQFF. The CDR3 DNA is TGTGCCAGCAGCTACGCTCCGGGACAGGGTGATGATGAGCAGTTCTTC.

This clonotype was found many times. This chain uses TRBV28 with TRBJ2-7; 9 bases agree with TRBD1. Germline-derived CDR1 and CDR2 are MDHEN and SYDVKM. J lost 2 bases, V lost 3 bases, and 5 bases had no gene match. This CDR3 contains 15 residues. Written as DNA, the CDR3 is TGTGCCAGCAGTTTCTCTAGACAGGGGGCCTACGAGCAGTACTTC. Translated, it gives CASSFSRQGAYEQYF.

This clonotype has just a few counts. This rearrangement joins TRBV11-2 to TRBJ2-3; TRBD2 aligns across 8 bases. Germline V gives CDR1 SGHAT, CDR2 FQNNGV. V lost 2 bases to trimming and J lost 1 base; unmatched junction nucleotides: 2. This CDR3 contains 15 residues. The CDR3 nucleotides are TGTGCCAGCAGCTTAAGCGGGAGTGGCACAGATACGCAGTATTTT. It yields the protein CASSLSGSGTDTQYF.

Only a few counts were recorded for this clonotype. The chain carries TRBV9 and TRBJ2-2, with D maybe TRBD1 (5 bases). V was shortened by 1 base and J by 4 bases, with 14 bases between the two germline ends. CDR1 and CDR2 (germline): SGDLS, YYNGEE. The CDR3 covers 16 residues. CDR3 sequence (DNA): TGTGCCAGCAGCGTATTTGGGGCTTTGAGCACCGGGGAGCTGTTTTTT. This gives the protein CASSVFGALSTGELFF.

Notes on this clonotype: The junction and the germline gene differ at one end; a read error may be behind it. This sequence joins TRBV6-1 and TRBJ2-7, with D unresolved. The CDR3 contains 11 residues. Germline V gene data show CDR1 as MNHNS and CDR2 as SASEGT. CDR3 bases: TGTGCCAGCAGTGGGGGTTACGAGCAGTGCTTC. It codes for CASSGGYEQCF.

This clonotype occurred a few times. The V gene is TRBV27, the J gene TRBJ2-7, with D perhaps TRBD1 (6 bases). Germline V gene lookup returns CDR1 MNHEY and CDR2 SMNVEV (reference sequence). The germline V and J ends were trimmed by 8 bases and 0 bases, with 14 bases remaining between them. The CDR3 has 14 residues. CDR3 bases: TGTGCCAGCCGTCCACAGGGACGCTCCTACGAGCAGTACTTC. Translated: CASRPQGRSYEQYF.